This record concerns one T cell receptor (beta chain) sequence. As yet, its antigen is unknown. A read error may produce the germline difference seen at one junction end. The entry originates in a study of shared clonotypes between healthy human individuals. Across the study: Contributing individuals were a couple of females and three males aged 18 to 49. Study findings and constraints: Naive subsets usually exceeded memory subsets in estimated richness. In contrast to clonotypes shared by all four donors, non-shared clonotypes had lower generation probabilities.

The CDR3 is made up of 12 amino acids. Germline loops: CDR1 LNHNV, CDR2 YYDKDF (reference sequence). In the study's own analysis: Junction-only sequences without quality scores came from ImmunoSEQ, so filtering differed. Data came from immunoSEQ multiplex PCR; TCRdb stores just in-frame clones and leaves some out. That table is the source of V, J and clone size, and D and trimming were worked out from the DNA. Of over 850,000 clones in the sample, about four fifths were seen once. The chain joins TRBV15 to TRBJ2-4, with TRBD2 as a possible D gene (7 bases). Sequencing used memory CD4+ T cells from PBMCs. As to subset: CD45RA-negative fraction. This receptor was identified in a man aged 18 to 30 in good health. Some clones in this sample may be carry-over from other donors' samples. The CDR3 loop reads CATSRVTGTTIF. CDR3 nucleotides: TGTGCCACCAGCAGAGTAACAGGGACTACGATCTTC.